The clone carrying this T cell receptor beta chain showed up just once. The sample is drawn from a study of shared clonotypes between healthy human individuals. Several immunoSEQ plates received, in even portions, the genomic DNA of each subset. TCRdb keeps only in-frame clones here, not all; method: immunoSEQ multiplex PCR. The repertoire consists of millions of clones, with approximately 93% occurring once and the leading ten covering under 0.45%. Germline V lookup: CDR1 MDHEN, CDR2 SYDVKM. With 5 bases clipped from V and 9 bases from J, the junction kept 1 base outside the gene matches. The CDR3 length is 11 residues.

The chain employs TRBV28 and TRBJ2-3, with 8 bases aligning to TRBD2. The TCR comes from a man between 18 and 35 years old in good health. Some clones in this sample may be carry-over from other donors' samples. Sequenced sample: naive CD4+ T cells from PBMCs. The subset denotes: CD45RA+ positively selected. This CDR3 is CASSPSGTQYF. CDR3 coding DNA: TGTGCCAGCAGTCCTAGCGGGACGCAGTATTTT.